Listed here is a single T cell receptor (beta chain). The antigen is not known. This sample was taken from a study of TIL therapy for anti-PD-1-resistant metastatic lung cancer. Study in general: Median patient age was 54, ranging roughly 35-85 years.

The libraries were made with immunoSEQ v3. Clones were read by immunoSEQ multiplex PCR, and TCRdb kept only the in-frame ones, dropping some. The data hold approximately 92,000 clones, with about two thirds observed a single time. Time point defined: pre-treatment sample, taken before nivolumab and TIL therapy. The tumor samples were excised metastases, mostly pleural nodules or supraclavicular lymph nodes. V was clipped by 2 bases and J by 5 bases, with 15 bases between them. Germline CDR1 is MNHEY and CDR2 is SVGAGI. This CDR3 has 15 amino acids. General study results and limits: Many TIL product clones were absent from baseline tumor, suggesting clonal contraction. TIL cultures after expansion showed higher clonality and lower diversity than baseline tumor (median about 6% vs 30%).

The rearrangement links TRBV6-5 to TRBJ1-2; the D is unclear. Sequencing was performed on tumor tissue, taken at baseline. This TCR was recovered from a person between 25 and 79 years old with non-small cell lung cancer. The CDR3 protein is CASSYGLPASYGYTF. CDR3 in DNA: TGTGCCAGCAGTTACGGACTTCCCGCGTCGTATGGCTACACCTTC.